The next 14 T cell receptor beta chains were all read from a single sample in a study of cytomegalovirus exposure and HLA in healthy donors. The table came from immunoSEQ multiplex PCR; TCRdb's copy has only in-frame clones and leaves some out. The profile shows over 200,000 clones, around 86% of them singletons. Sequenced material: PBMCs. The receptors originated from a woman between 18 and 29 years old in good health and CMV-seropositive.

This clone was counted between two and nine times. The genes are TRBV28 and TRBJ2-7; maybe TRBD1 (6 bases). The germline V gene has CDR1 MDHEN and CDR2 SYDVKM. CDR3 size: 12 residues. Trimming stripped 7 bases from V and 5 bases from J, with 12 bases between. CDR3 coding DNA: TGTGCCAGCACCACCCACAGGGACGAGCAGTACTTC. Its protein is CASTTHRDEQYF.

The rearrangement links TRBV19 to TRBJ1-5, with TRBD1 matching over 7 bases. The CDR3 covers 15 residues. V shed 5 bases, J shed 6 bases, and the junction held 10 bases outside the gene matches. From germline, CDR1 is LNHDA and CDR2 SQIVND (reference sequence). CDR3 in DNA: TGTGCCAGTAGTTTCGACAGGGATTCGGGTCAGCCCCAGCATTTT. It codes for CASSFDRDSGQPQHF.

V usage is TRBV4-1 and J usage is TRBJ2-1; weak D call: TRBD2 (6 bases). The V and J ends lost 2 bases and 0 bases respectively, with 17 bases between them. The CDR3 length is 18 residues. CDR1 and CDR2 from the germline V gene are MGHRA and YSYEKL. The CDR3 DNA reads as TGCGCCAGCAGCCAATCAAGCGGGCCCCCCAGCTCCTACAATGAGCAGTTCTTC. Protein product: CASSQSSGPPSSYNEQFF.

This rearrangement joins TRBV30 to TRBJ1-1; D may be TRBD1 (6 bases). V lost 0 bases and J 5 bases, leaving 16 bases between the germline ends. The CDR3 runs to 15 residues. Germline CDR1 reads GTSNPN; CDR2 reads SVGIG (reference sequence). The CDR3 loop reads CAWSVVGRGETEAFF. In nucleotides, the CDR3 is TGTGCCTGGAGTGTGGTTGGCAGGGGTGAAACTGAAGCTTTCTTT. Full variable domain (remainder filled in from reference TRBV30 and TRBJ1-1): SQTIHQWPATLVQPVGSPLSLECTVEGTSNPNLYWYRQAAGRGLQLLFYSVGIGQISSEVPQNLSASRPQDRQFILSSKKLLLSDSGFYLCAWSVVGRGETEAFFGQGTRLTVV.

The V gene is TRBV5-1, the J gene TRBJ2-1; 8 nucleotides match TRBD2. The ends lost 1 base at V and 15 bases at J; junction bases unmatched: 12. Looked up from germline, CDR1 is SGHRS and CDR2 is YFSETQ. The CDR3 is 14 amino acids. CDR3 coding DNA: TGCGCCAGCAGCTTGAAGGCGGGGGGACCCCTGTTGTTCTTC. Translation gives CASSLKAGGPLLFF.

This clone was seen just once. The rearrangement links TRBV30 to TRBJ1-2; 9 nucleotides agree with TRBD1. The CDR3 totals 17 residues. V dropped 3 bases and J dropped 2; count of bases not matched to a gene: 13. The V gene's germline CDR1 is GTSNPN and CDR2 SVGIG (reference sequence). CDR3 sequence reads: CAWRSRDRDYLNYGYTF. The CDR3 DNA reads TGTGCCTGGAGGTCAAGGGACAGGGATTATCTAAACTATGGCTACACCTTC.

The chain employs TRBV18 and TRBJ2-7; D might be TRBD2 (6 bases). CDR1 KGHSH and CDR2 LQKENI come from the germline V gene. The CDR3 length is 14 residues. V dropped 1 base and J dropped 2 bases, with 9 bases sitting between them. The CDR3 DNA sequence: TGTGCCAGCTCACCACGGGGGGTCACCTACGAGCAGTACTTC. Its protein is CASSPRGVTYEQYF.

The rearrangement joins TRBV27 to TRBJ2-7, with TRBD2 matching 11 bases. Germline V gene data show CDR1 as MNHEY and CDR2 as SMNVEV (reference sequence). This CDR3 spans 15 amino acids. J lost 2 bases, V lost 3 bases, and 3 bases had no gene match. The DNA for the CDR3 is TGTGCCAGCAGTTTGAGACTAGCGGGGCCCTACGAGCAGTACTTC. Translation: CASSLRLAGPYEQYF.

The chain uses TRBV15 and TRBJ2-1; no firm D call. Trimming removed 3 bases at V and 0 bases at J, with 15 bases between. The V gene's germline CDR1 is LNHNV and CDR2 YYDKDF (reference sequence). The CDR3 contains 17 residues. DNA of the CDR3: TGTGCCACCAGCAGGGCTCCTACACGGAGCTCCTACAATGAGCAGTTCTTC. It translates to CATSRAPTRSSYNEQFF.

This clone came up a few times. This chain connects TRBV27 to TRBJ1-5, with 7 bases that match TRBD1. The CDR3 spans 16 residues. The germline V gene has CDR1 MNHEY and CDR2 SMNVEV (reference sequence). The V segment lost 3 bases and the J segment 1 base; nucleotides outside the gene matches: 6. CDR3 sequence (DNA): TGTGCCAGCAGTTTTAGAGGGGACAGAAGCAATCAGCCCCAGCATTTT. Amino acid sequence: CASSFRGDRSNQPQHF.

This clone has only a few counts. The chain uses TRBV10-2 and TRBJ1-2; 9 bases fit TRBD1. Germline V gives CDR1 WSHSY, CDR2 SAAADI. The CDR3 is 14 amino acids. V shed 4 bases, J shed 6 bases, and the junction held 6 bases outside the gene matches. The CDR3 spells CASSALQGANGYTF. The CDR3 bases are TGCGCCAGCAGTGCACTACAGGGGGCGAATGGCTACACCTTC.

V usage is TRBV29-1 and J usage is TRBJ1-5, with 7 bases that match TRBD1. Germline assignment: CDR1 SQVTM and CDR2 ANQGSEA. V lost 5 bases, J lost 3 bases, and 4 bases stayed unmatched. This CDR3 contains 13 residues. The CDR3 nucleotides read TGCAGCGTTTTGGGACAGAACAATCAGCCCCAGCATTTT. This gives the protein CSVLGQNNQPQHF.

The chain couples TRBV5-1 to TRBJ2-1; 9 nucleotides match TRBD1. The CDR3 has 15 amino acids. Trimming took 3 bases from V and 9 from J; bases not matched to a gene: 10. Looked up from germline, CDR1 is SGHRS and CDR2 is YFSETQ. CDR3 in amino acids: CASSSGTGSWGEQFF. CDR3 coding DNA: TGCGCCAGCAGCTCCGGGACAGGGTCTTGGGGTGAGCAGTTCTTC.

The gene calls are TRBV9 and TRBJ1-5; 8 nucleotides align to TRBD1. V trimming: 2 bases; J trimming: 6 bases; junction bases outside the gene matches: 7. Germline V gene data show CDR1 as SGDLS and CDR2 as YYNGEE. The CDR3 sequence is 15 residues long. The CDR3 sequence is CASSVLTGGIQPQHF. CDR3 coding DNA: TGTGCCAGCAGCGTCCTCACAGGGGGAATTCAGCCCCAGCATTTT.